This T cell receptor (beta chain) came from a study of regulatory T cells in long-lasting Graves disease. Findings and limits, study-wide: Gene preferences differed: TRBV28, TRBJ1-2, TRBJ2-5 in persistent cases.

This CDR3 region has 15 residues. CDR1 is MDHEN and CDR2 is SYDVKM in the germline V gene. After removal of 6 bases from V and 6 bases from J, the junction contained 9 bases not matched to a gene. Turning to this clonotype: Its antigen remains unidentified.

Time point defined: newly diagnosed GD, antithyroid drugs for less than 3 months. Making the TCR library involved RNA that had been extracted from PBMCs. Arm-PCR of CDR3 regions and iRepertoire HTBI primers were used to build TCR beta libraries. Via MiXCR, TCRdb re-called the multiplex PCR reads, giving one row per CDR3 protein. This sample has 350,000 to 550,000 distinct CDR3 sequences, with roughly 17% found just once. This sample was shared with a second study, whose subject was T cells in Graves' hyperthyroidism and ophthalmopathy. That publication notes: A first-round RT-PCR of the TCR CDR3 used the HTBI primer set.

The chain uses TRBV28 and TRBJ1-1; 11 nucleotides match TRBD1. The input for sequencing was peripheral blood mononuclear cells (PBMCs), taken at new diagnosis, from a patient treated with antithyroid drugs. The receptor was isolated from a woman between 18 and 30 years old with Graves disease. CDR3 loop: CASSPTSGQGAEAFF. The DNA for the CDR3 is TGTGCCAGCAGCCCCACTTCGGGACAGGGGGCTGAAGCTTTCTTT.